This T cell receptor (beta chain) was recovered during a study of sequential checkpoint blockade in melanoma. The overall study: First-line arms were nivolumab then ipilimumab, or the reverse, randomized 1:1. Maintenance nivolumab came after either treatment sequence.

This CDR3 comprises 17 residues. CDR1 MNHNS and CDR2 SASEGT come from the germline V gene. V lost 2 bases to trimming and J lost 2 bases; unmatched junction nucleotides: 8. Some clones are missing from TCRdb's copy, which holds only in-frame ones; the method was immunoSEQ multiplex PCR. The data contain roughly 20,000 clones, roughly 66% of them singletons. The treatment denotes: randomized to nivolumab then ipilimumab (arm A) or the reverse (arm B). No patient had prior DNA-damaging chemotherapy. PBMC sorting kept live CD3+CD8+ cells without CD19 or CD56. The V gene is TRBV6-1, the J gene TRBJ2-3; TRBD1 aligns across 9 bases. The origin of this receptor is a human donor with melanoma. The material sequenced was CD8+ T cells sorted from blood (inferred from file names), taken from a patient given nivolumab and ipilimumab in sequence. CDR3 loop: CASSEYPGQGPTDTQYF. The CDR3 nucleotides read TGTGCCAGCAGTGAATATCCCGGACAGGGGCCCACAGATACGCAGTATTTT.